The source of this T cell receptor (beta chain) is a study of blood T cell repertoires in COVID-19. About the study: Sources were T cells, B-cell-depleted T cells, or PBMCs; the material itself was cDNA or gDNA.

Per the authors' pipeline: Counts of nucleated cells, estimated from reference gene primer amplification, were obtained. The method was immunoSEQ multiplex PCR; TCRdb's version includes in-frame clones alone and lacks a portion of them. V and J calls and clone size come straight from that table; D and trimming were deduced from the DNA. The sample lists about 100,000 clones; about 90% were seen once. This TCR came from a man between 25 and 39 years old in a cohort sampled during active COVID-19. Sequenced input: peripheral blood.

This CDR3 reads CASRNLADYEQYF. CDR3 bases: TGTGCCAGCAGGAACCTAGCGGACTACGAGCAGTACTTC. The chain combines TRBV6-5 with TRBJ2-7; 7 bases are a match to TRBD2. CDR3 length: 13 residues. Germline V gene lookup returns CDR1 MNHEY and CDR2 SVGAGI. The junction had 5 bases not matched to a gene; V was cut back by 6 bases and J by 3 bases.